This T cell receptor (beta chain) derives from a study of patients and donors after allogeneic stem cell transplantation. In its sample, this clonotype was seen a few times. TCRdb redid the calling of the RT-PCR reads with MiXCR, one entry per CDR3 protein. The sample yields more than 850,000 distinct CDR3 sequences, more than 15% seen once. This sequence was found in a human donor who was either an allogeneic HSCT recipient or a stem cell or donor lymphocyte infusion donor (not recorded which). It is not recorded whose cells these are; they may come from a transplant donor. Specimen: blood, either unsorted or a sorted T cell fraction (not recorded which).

In DNA form, the CDR3 reads TGTGCCAGCGTCTGGGGGTACGAGCAGTACTTC. Its translation is CASVWGYEQYF. The chain employs TRBV6-6 and TRBJ2-7, with D perhaps being TRBD1 or TRBD2 (5 bases each). The V end was cut by 8 bases, the J end by 4 bases, with 9 bases between. Germline CDR1 MNHNY, CDR2 SVGAGI (reference sequence). The CDR3 sequence is 11 residues long.